This T cell receptor (beta chain) was obtained from a study of cytomegalovirus exposure and HLA in healthy donors. Deletions cut 3 bases from V and 0 bases from J, with 20 bases between. The CDR3 consists of 18 residues. Per germline, CDR1 SGDLS and CDR2 YYNGEE. Some clones are missing from TCRdb's copy, which holds only in-frame ones; the method was immunoSEQ multiplex PCR. The sample includes 250,000 to 400,000 clones, 88% of them seen just once. This clone came up once. J is TRBJ2-3 and V is TRBV9; maybe TRBD2 (5 bases). The source is a man aged 30 to 39 in good health and CMV-seronegative. The sequenced material came from PBMCs. CDR3 loop: CASSARVPIGISTDTQYF. The CDR3 DNA reads TGTGCCAGCAGCGCGCGGGTACCCATCGGGATTAGCACAGATACGCAGTATTTT.